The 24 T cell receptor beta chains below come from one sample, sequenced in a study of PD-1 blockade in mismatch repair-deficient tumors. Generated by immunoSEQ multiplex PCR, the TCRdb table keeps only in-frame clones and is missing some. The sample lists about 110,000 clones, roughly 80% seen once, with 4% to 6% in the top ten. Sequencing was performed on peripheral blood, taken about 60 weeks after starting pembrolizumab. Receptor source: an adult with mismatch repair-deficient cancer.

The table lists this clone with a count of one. CDR3 DNA sequence: TGTGCCAGCAGCTTGGCCAACAGGGCTTACACTGAAGCTTTCTTT. Protein: CASSLANRAYTEAFF. The chain couples TRBV5-8 to TRBJ1-1, with D possibly matching TRBD1 (6 bases). CDR1 and CDR2 (germline): SGHTS, YDEGEE. This CDR3 is built from 15 residues. The V end lost 0 bases, the J end lost 3 bases, and 12 bases lay between the germline ends.

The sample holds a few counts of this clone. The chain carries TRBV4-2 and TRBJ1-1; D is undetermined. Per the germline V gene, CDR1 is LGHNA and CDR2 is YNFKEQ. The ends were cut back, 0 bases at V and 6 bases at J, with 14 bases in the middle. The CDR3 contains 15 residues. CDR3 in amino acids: CASSQDFLGGSEAFF. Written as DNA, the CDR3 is TGTGCCAGCAGCCAAGATTTTTTGGGTGGGTCTGAAGCTTTCTTT.

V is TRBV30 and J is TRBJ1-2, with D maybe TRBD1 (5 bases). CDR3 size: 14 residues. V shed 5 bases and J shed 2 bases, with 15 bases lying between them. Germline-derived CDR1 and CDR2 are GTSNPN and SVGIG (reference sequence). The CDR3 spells CAWSGQAINYGYTF. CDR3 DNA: TGTGCCTGGTCGGGGCAGGCAATAAACTATGGCTACACCTTC.

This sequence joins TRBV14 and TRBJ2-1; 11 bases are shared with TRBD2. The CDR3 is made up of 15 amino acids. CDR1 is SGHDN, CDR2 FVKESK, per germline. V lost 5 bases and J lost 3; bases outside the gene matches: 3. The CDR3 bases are TGTGCCAGCAGCAAGGGACTAGCGGTCTACAATGAGCAGTTCTTC. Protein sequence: CASSKGLAVYNEQFF. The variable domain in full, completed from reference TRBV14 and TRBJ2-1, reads EAGVTQFPSHSVIEKGQTVTLRCDPISGHDNLYWYRRVMGKEIKFLLHFVKESKQDESGMPNNRFLAERTGGTYSTLKVQPAELEDSGVYFCASSKGLAVYNEQFFGPGTRLTVL.

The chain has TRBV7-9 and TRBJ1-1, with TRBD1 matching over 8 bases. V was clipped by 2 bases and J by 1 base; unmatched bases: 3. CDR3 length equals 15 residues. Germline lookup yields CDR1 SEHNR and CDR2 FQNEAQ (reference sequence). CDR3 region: CASSLRQGANTEAFF. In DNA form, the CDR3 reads TGTGCCAGCAGCTTACGGCAGGGGGCGAACACTGAAGCTTTCTTT.

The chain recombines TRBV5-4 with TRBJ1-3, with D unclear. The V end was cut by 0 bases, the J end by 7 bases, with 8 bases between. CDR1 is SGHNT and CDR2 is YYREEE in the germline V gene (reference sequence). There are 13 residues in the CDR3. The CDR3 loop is CASSLGPTNTIYF. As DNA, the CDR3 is TGTGCCAGCAGCTTGGGGCCTACTAACACCATATATTTT.

CDR3: CAWSMGNTIYF. Written as DNA, the CDR3 is TGTGCCTGGAGTATGGGAAACACCATATATTTT. The chain employs TRBV30 and TRBJ1-3; no reliable D call. V was pared by 2 bases and J by 4 bases, with 3 bases between. The CDR3 consists of 11 residues. The V gene's germline CDR1 is GTSNPN and CDR2 SVGIG (reference sequence).

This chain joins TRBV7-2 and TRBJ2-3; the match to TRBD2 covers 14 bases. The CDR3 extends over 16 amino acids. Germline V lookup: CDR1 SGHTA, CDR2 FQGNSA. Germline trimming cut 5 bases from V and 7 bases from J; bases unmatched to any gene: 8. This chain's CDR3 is CASSPGLAGGVHTQYF. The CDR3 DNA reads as TGTGCCAGCAGCCCAGGACTAGCGGGAGGAGTACATACGCAGTATTTT.

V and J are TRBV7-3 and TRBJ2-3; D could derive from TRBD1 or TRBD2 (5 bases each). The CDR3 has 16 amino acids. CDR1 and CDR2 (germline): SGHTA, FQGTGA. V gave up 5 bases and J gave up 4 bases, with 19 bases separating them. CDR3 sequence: CASSPLPGPLADTQYF. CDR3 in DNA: TGTGCCAGCAGCCCACTCCCGGGACCTTTAGCAGATACGCAGTATTTT.

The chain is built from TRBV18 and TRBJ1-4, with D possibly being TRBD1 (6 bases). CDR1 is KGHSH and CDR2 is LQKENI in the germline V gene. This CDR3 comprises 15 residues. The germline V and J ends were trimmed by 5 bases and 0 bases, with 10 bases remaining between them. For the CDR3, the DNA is TGTGCCAGCTCAGCCGCAGGGGCAACTAATGAAAAACTGTTTTTT. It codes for CASSAAGATNEKLFF.

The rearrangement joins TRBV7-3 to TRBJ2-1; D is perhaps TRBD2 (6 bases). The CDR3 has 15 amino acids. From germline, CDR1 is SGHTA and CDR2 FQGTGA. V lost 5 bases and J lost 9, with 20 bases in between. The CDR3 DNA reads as TGTGCCAGCAGCCCGTATTTTGACGGGAGTGGTGAGCAGTTCTTC. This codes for CASSPYFDGSGEQFF.

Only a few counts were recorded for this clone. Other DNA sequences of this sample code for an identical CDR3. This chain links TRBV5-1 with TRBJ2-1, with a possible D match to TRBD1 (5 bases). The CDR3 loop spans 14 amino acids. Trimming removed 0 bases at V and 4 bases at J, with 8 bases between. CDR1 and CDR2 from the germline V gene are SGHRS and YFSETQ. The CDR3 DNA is TGCGCCAGCAGCTTGGGGGGCGCATACAATGAGCAGTTCTTC. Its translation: CASSLGGAYNEQFF.

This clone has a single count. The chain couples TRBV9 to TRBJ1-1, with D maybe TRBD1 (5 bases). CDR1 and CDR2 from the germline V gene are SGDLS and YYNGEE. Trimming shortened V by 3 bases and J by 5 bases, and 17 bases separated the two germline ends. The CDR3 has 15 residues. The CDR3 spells CASSATPSGSTEAFF. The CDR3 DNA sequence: TGTGCCAGCAGCGCCACGCCTTCAGGGAGTACTGAAGCTTTCTTT.

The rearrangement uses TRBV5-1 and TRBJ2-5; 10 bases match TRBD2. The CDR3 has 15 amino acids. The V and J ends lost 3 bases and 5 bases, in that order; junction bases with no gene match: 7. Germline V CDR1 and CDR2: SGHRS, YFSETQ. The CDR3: CASSYQREGWETQYF. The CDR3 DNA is TGCGCCAGCAGCTATCAGCGGGAGGGGTGGGAGACCCAGTACTTC.

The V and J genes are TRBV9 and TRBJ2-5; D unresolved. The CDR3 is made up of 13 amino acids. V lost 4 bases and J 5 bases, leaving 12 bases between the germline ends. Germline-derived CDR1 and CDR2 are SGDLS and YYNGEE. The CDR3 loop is CASSYGPWETQYF. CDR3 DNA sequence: TGTGCCAGCAGCTATGGGCCATGGGAGACCCAGTACTTC. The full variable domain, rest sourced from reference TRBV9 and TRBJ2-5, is DSGVTQTPKHLITATGQRVTLRCSPRSGDLSVYWYQQSLDQGLQFLIQYYNGEERAKGNILERFSAQQFPDLHSELNLSSLELGDSALYFCASSYGPWETQYFGPGTRLLVL.

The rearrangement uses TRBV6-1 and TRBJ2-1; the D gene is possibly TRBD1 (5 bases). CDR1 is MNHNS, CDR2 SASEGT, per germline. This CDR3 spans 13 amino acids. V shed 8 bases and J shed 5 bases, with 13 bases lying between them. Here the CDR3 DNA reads TGTGCCAGCGGTTCGGACAACAACAATGAGCAGTTCTTC. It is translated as CASGSDNNNEQFF.

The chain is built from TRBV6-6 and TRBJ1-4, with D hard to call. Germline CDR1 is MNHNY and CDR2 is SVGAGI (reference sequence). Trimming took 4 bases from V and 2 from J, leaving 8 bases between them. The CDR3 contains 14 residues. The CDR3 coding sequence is TGTGCCAGCAGTTCGGACGCGACTAATGAAAAACTGTTTTTT. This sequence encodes CASSSDATNEKLFF.

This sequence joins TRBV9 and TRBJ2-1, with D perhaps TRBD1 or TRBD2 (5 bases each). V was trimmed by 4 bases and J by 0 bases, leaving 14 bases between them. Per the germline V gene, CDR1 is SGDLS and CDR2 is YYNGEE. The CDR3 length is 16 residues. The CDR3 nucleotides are TGTGCCAGCAGCTCCCGGGACGCCAGCTCCTACAATGAGCAGTTCTTC. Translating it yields CASSSRDASSYNEQFF.

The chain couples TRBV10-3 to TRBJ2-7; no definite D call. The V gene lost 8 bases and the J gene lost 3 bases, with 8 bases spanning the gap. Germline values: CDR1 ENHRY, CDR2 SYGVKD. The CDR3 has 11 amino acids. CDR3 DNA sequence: TGTGCCATCCGACTTGGCTACGAGCAGTACTTC. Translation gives CAIRLGYEQYF.

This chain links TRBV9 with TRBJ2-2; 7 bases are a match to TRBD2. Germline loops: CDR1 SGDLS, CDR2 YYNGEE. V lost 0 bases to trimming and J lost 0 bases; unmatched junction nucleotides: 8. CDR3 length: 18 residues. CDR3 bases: TGTGCCAGCAGCGTAGCTTTGAACGGGAGGTCGAACACCGGGGAGCTGTTTTTT. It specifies CASSVALNGRSNTGELFF.

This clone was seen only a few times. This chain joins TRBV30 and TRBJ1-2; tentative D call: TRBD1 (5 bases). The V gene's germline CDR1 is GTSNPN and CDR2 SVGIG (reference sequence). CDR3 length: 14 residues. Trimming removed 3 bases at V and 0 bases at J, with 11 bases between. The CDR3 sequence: CAWSPGATNYGYTF. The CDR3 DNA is TGTGCCTGGAGCCCCGGGGCGACTAACTATGGCTACACCTTC.

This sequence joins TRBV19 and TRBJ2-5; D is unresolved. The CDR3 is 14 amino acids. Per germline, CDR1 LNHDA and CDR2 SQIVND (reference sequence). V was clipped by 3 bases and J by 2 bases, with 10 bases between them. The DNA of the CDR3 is TGTGCCAGTAGTATGGCAGGCCAACAAGAGACCCAGTACTTC. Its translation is CASSMAGQQETQYF.

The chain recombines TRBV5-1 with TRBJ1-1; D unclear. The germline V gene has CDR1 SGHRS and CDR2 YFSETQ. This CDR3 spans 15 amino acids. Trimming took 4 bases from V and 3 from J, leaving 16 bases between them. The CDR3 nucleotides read TGCGCCAGCAGCCAGAGAGACGGAATATACACTGAAGCTTTCTTT. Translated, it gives CASSQRDGIYTEAFF.

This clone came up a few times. In DNA form, the CDR3 reads TGTGCCAGCAGCGTAGAACCAGTCGGTGAATGGGATGGCTACACCTTC. This gives the protein CASSVEPVGEWDGYTF. The V and J genes are TRBV9 and TRBJ1-2; D is ambiguous. Germline V lookup: CDR1 SGDLS, CDR2 YYNGEE. This CDR3 contains 16 residues. Trimming stripped 0 bases from V and 6 bases from J, with 18 bases between.